This T cell receptor beta chain was identified during a study of multiple sclerosis patients with progressive multifocal leukoencephalopathy (dated by TCRdb to the late 2010s). About the full investigation: The study examined peripheral T and B cells of MS patients who developed PML (4 under natalizumab, 1 after alemtuzumab) and treated patients who did not. Two natalizumab-treated patients who later developed PML were followed longitudinally from before therapy through 6 and 12 months to PML onset. The goal was to find JC virus-specific or public T-cell expansions that arose at the time of PML onset.

The immunoSEQ two-step multiplex PCR at survey-level depth was used to amplify TRB CDR3 regions from genomic DNA. Synthetic inline TR CDR3 controls covering all V-J pairings were spiked into each PCR to estimate template counts and remove amplification bias. Reads were processed so that amplification and sequencing bias were reduced, and quantification was performed against synthetic TR CDR3 analogs. Processing in the source paper ran as follows. In ImmunoSEQ Analyzer, raw data were processed so that out-of-frame sequences and CDR3s with stop codons were removed, with gene names following IMGT nomenclature. Repertoire diversity was summarized as normalized Shannon entropy, defined as 1 minus Pielou's evenness. Two TRB sequences were counted as identical only if the two sequences had the same V gene, J gene and CDR3. Public PML clonotypes were CDR3s found in two or more PML-onset samples but not found earlier, in controls, or in public databases. CDR3 amino acid composition by position was analyzed with Skylign using the observed count method. What TCRdb holds here is the immuneACCESS table cut down to in-frame rearrangements. Part of the clones is not present; checked against another copy, under half of the missing clones reflect an unresolved V gene, and the others are unexplained. V and J calls and clone size come straight from that table; D and trimming were deduced from the DNA. The table for this sample lists tens of thousands of clones; 85% of them were counted only once. The top ten clones comprise 9.5% to 15% of the sample.

This specimen's time point label, per the study, means: time of PML onset. The treatment or condition tag for this specimen amounts to: on natalizumab therapy at sampling. Diagnosis of PML was based on clinical and MRI findings and confirmed by finding JC virus DNA in cerebrospinal fluid. PML in the natalizumab-treated patients developed after between 16 and 56 months of natalizumab therapy. Every listed patient had earlier received interferon beta, and every PML patient was female. At the time of PML onset, T3 blood samples were collected. Ficoll-Hypaque density gradient centrifugation was used to isolate peripheral blood mononuclear cells. Overall results and qualifications from the work: Although TRB clones above 0.5% frequency turned up only in PML patients, the clones expanded at PML onset were already present before and during natalizumab therapy. Given the small, descriptive cohort, it remained unclear whether the study findings reflect JC virus infection or general immunocompromise. Most PML patients had lower normalized Shannon entropy, suggesting less diverse TRB repertoires, while values in the natalizumab-treated controls sat near 1. When PML developed, neither common TRBV or TRBJ gene usage nor preferential TRBV-TRBJ pairings were detected. The analysis covered only peripheral blood, although cerebrospinal fluid or brain lymphocytes might be more informative for natalizumab-associated PML.

In the case of this clone: Which antigen it targets is not known. Base qualities are not at hand, and no much larger clone is one base apart.

The source was PBMCs, collected from a patient treated with natalizumab. The sequence was obtained from a woman aged 25 to 39 with progressive multifocal leukoencephalopathy.

CDR3 sequence: CASSFGTSRTDTQYF. DNA sequence: TGTGCCAGCAGTTTCGGGACTAGCCGCACAGATACGCAGTATTTT. The rearranged chain carries TRBV6-6 and TRBJ2-3; TRBD2 matches 9 bases in the middle. Germline trimming: 4 bases from V, 1 base from J; junction bases outside gene matches: 3. CDR1 and CDR2 (MNHNY, SVGAGI) derive from the germline V gene (reference sequence). CDR3 length: 15 amino acids, cysteine to phenylalanine. The retained sequence is limited to the CDR3, 45 bases, with the frame set at the first base.